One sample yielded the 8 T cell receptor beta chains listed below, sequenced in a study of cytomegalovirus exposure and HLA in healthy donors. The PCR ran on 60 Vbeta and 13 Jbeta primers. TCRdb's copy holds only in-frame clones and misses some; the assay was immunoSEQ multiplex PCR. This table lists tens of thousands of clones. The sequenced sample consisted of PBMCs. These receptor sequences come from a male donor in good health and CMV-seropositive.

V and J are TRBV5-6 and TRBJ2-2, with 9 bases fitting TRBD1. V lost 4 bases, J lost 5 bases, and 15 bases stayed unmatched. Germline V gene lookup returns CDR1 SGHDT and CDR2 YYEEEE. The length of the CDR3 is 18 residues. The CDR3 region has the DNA TGTGCCAGCAGCCTCCTGCCGGGACAGGGTGGGTTGACCGGGGAGCTGTTTTTT. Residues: CASSLLPGQGGLTGELFF.

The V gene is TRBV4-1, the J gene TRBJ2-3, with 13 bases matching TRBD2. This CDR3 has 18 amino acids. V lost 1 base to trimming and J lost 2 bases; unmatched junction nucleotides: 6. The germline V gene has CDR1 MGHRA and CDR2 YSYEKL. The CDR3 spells CASSQGGLAGTHTDTQYF. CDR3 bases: TGCGCCAGCAGCCAAGGGGGACTAGCGGGGACACACACAGATACGCAGTATTTT.

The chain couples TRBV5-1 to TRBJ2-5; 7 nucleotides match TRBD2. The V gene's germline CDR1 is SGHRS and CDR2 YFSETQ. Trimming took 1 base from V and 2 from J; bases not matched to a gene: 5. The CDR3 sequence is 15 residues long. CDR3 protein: CASSLWASGQETQYF. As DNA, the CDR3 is TGCGCCAGCAGCTTGTGGGCTAGCGGACAAGAGACCCAGTACTTC. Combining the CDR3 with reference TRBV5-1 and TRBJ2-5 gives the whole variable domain KAGVTQTPRYLIKTRGQQVTLSCSPISGHRSVSWYQQTPGQGLQFLFEYFSETQRNKGNFPGRFSGRQFSNSRSEMNVSTLELGDSALYLCASSLWASGQETQYFGPGTRLLVL.

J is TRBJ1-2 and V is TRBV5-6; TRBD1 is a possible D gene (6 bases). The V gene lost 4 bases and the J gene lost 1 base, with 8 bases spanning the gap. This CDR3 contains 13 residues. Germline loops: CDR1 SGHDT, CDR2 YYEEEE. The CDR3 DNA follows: TGTGCCAGCAGCCAACAGGGTAACTATGGCTACACCTTC. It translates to CASSQQGNYGYTF.

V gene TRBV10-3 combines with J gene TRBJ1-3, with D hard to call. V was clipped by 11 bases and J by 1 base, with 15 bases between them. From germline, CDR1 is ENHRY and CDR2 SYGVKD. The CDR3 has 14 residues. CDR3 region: CAASTEASGNTIYF. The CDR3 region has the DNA TGTGCCGCCTCGACGGAGGCTTCTGGAAACACCATATATTTT.

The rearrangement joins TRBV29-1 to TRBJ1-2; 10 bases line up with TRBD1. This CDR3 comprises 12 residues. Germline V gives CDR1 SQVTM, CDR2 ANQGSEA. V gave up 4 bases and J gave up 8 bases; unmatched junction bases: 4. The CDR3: CSVVGQGIGYTF. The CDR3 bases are TGCAGCGTTGTGGGACAGGGGATCGGCTACACCTTC.

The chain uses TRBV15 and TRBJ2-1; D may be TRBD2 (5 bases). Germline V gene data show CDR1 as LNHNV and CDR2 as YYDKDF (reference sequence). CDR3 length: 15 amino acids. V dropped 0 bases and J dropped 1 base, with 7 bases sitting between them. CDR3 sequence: CATSREAESYNEQFF. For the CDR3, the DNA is TGTGCCACCAGCAGAGAAGCGGAGTCCTACAATGAGCAGTTCTTC.

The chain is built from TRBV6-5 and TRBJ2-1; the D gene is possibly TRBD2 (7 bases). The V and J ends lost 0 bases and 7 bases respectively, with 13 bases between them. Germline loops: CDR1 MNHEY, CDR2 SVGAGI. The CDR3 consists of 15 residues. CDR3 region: CASSYSWGGPNEQFF. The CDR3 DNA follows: TGTGCCAGCAGTTACTCTTGGGGGGGGCCTAATGAGCAGTTCTTC.